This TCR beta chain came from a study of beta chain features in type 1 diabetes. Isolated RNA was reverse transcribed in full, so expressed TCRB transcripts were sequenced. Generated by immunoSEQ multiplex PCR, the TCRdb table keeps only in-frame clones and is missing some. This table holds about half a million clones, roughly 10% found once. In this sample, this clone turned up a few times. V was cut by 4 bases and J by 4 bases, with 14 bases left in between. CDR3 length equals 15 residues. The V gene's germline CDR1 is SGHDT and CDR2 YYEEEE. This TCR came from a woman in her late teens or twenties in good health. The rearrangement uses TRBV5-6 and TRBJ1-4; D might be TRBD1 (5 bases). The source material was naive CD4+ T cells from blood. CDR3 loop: CASSLRDWGNEKLFF. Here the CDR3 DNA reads TGTGCCAGCAGCCTCCGGGACTGGGGTAATGAAAAACTGTTTTTT.